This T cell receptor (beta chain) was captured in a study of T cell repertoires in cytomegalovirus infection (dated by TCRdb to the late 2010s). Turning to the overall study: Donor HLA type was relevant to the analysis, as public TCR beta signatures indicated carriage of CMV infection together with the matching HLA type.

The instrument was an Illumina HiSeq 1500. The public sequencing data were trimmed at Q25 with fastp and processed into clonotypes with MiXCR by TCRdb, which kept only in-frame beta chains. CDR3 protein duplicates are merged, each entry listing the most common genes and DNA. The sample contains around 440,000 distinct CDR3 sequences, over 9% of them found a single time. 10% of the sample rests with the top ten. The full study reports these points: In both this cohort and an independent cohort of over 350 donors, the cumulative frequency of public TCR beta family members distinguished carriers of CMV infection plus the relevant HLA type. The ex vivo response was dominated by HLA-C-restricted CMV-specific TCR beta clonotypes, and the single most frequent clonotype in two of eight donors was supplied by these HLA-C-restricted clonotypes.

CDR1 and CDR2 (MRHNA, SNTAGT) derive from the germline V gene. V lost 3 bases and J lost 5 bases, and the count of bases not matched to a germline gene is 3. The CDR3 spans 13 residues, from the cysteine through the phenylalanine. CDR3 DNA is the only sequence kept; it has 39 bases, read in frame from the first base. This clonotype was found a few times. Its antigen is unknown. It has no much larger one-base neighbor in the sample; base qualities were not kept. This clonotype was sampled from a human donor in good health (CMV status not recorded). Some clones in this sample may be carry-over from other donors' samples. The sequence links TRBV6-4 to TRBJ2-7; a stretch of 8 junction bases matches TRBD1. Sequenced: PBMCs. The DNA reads TGTGCCAGCAGTGAATCGGACAGGGACGAGCAGTACTTC. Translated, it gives CASSESDRDEQYF.